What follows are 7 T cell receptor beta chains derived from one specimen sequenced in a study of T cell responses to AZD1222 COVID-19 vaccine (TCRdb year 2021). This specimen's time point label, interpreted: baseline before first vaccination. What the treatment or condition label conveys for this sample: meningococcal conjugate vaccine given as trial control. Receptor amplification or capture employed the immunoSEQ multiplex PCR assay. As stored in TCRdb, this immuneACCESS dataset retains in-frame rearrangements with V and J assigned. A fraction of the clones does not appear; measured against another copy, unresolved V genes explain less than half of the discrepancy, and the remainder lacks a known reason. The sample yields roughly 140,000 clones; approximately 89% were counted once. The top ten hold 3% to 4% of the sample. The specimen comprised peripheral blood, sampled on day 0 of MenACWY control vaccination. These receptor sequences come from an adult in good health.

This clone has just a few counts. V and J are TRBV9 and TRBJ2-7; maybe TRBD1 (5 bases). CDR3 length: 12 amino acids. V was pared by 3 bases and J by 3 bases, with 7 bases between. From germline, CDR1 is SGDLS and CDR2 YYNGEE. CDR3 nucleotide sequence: TGTGCCAGCAGCGGCCAGGGCTACGAGCAGTACTTC. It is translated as CASSGQGYEQYF.

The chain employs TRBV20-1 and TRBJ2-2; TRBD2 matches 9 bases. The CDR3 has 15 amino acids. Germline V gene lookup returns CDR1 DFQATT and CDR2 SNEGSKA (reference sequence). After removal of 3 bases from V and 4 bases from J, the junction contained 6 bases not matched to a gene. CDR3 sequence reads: CSASAGGPGTGELFF. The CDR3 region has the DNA TGCAGTGCTAGTGCGGGAGGGCCTGGCACCGGGGAGCTGTTTTTT.

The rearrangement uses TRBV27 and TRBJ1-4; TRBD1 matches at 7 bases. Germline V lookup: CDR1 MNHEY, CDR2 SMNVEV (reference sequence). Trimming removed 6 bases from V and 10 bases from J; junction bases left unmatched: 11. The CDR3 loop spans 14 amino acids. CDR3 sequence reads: CASRSGTDRGKLFF. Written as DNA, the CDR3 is TGTGCCAGCAGATCCGGGACAGATAGGGGAAAACTGTTTTTT.

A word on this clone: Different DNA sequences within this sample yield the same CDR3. CDR3 DNA: TGCAGTGCTGGGTCCTACGAGCAGTACTTC. This encodes CSAGSYEQYF. The rearrangement uses TRBV20-1 and TRBJ2-7, with unresolved D. The CDR3 totals 10 residues. The germline CDR1 and CDR2 sequences are DFQATT and SNEGSKA (reference sequence). V shed 5 bases and J shed 1 base, with 3 bases lying between them.

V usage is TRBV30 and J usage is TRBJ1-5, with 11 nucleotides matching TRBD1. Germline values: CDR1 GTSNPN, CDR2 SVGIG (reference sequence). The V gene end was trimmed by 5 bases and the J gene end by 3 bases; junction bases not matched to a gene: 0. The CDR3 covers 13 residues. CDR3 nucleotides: TGTGCCTGGGGACAGGGGGCCAATCAGCCCCAGCATTTT. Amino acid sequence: CAWGQGANQPQHF. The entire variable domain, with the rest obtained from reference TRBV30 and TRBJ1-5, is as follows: SQTIHQWPATLVQPVGSPLSLECTVEGTSNPNLYWYRQAAGRGLQLLFYSVGIGQISSEVPQNLSASRPQDRQFILSSKKLLLSDSGFYLCAWGQGANQPQHFGDGTRLSIL.

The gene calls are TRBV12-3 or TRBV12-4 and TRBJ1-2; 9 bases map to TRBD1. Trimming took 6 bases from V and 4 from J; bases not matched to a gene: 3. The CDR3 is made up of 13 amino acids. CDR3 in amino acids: CASRGQGTYGYTF. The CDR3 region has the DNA TGTGCCAGCAGGGGACAGGGAACCTATGGCTACACCTTC.

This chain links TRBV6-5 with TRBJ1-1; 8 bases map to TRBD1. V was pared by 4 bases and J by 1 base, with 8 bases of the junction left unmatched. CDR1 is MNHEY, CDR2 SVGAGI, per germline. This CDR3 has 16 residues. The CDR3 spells CASSLRQGSQNTEAFF. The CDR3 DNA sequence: TGTGCCAGCAGTTTACGACAGGGGTCCCAGAACACTGAAGCTTTCTTT.